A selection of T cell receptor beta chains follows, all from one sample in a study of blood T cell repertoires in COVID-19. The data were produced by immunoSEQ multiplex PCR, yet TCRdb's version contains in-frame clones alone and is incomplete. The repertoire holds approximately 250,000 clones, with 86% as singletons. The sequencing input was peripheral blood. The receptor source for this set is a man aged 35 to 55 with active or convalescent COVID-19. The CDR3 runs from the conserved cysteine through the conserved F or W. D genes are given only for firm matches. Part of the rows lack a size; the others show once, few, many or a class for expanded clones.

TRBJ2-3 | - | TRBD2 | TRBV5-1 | CASSRGGGGQGDTQYF | TGCGCCAGCAGCCGGGGAGGCGGGGGGCAGGGAGATACGCAGTATTTT
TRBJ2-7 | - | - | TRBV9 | CASSVVALSYEQYF | TGTGCCAGCAGCGTAGTGGCATTATCCTACGAGCAGTACTTC
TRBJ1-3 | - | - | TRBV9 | CASSADSHPGNTIYF | TGTGCCAGCAGCGCGGACAGCCACCCTGGAAACACCATATATTTT
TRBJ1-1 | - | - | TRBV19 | CASRHQGSGMNTEAFF | TGTGCCAGTAGACATCAGGGGTCGGGCATGAACACTGAAGCTTTCTTT
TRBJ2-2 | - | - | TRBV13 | CASSLGPVSEGNTGELFF | TGTGCCAGCAGCTTAGGGCCCGTGTCGGAGGGGAACACCGGGGAGCTGTTTTTT
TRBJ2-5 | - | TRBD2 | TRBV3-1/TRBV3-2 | CASSQDTGLAGEETQYF | TGTGCCAGCAGCCAAGATACGGGACTAGCGGGCGAAGAGACCCAGTACTTC
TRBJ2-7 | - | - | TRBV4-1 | CASSQVYRESYEQYF | TGCGCCAGCAGCCAAGTGTACAGGGAGTCCTACGAGCAGTACTTC
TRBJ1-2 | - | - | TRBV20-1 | CSASFTGYGYTF | TGCAGTGCTAGTTTCACCGGCTATGGCTACACCTTC
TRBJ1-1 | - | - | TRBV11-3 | CASSLSGQGNTEAFF | TGTGCCAGCAGCTTAAGTGGCCAGGGCAACACTGAAGCTTTCTTT
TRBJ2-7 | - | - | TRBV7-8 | CASSFRSRSYEQYF | TGTGCCAGCAGCTTCAGGTCCCGCTCCTACGAGCAGTACTTC
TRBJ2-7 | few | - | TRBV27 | CASAVDSEQYF | TGTGCCAGCGCCGTCGACTCCGAGCAGTACTTC
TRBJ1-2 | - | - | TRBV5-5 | CASSLEGLTRGYTF | TGTGCCAGCAGCTTGGAGGGACTAACTCGGGGCTACACCTTC
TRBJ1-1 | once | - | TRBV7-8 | CASSPLSLNTEAFF | TGTGCCAGCAGCCCACTATCCCTTAACACTGAAGCTTTCTTT
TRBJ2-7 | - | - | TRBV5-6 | CASSLWAGVSYEQYF | TGTGCCAGCAGCTTGTGGGCAGGGGTCTCCTACGAGCAGTACTTC
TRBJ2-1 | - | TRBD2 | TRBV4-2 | CASSQDGGGDYNEQFF | TGTGCCAGCAGCCAAGACGGCGGGGGGGATTACAATGAGCAGTTCTTC
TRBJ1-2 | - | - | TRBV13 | CASSAGTTNYGYTF | TGTGCCAGCAGCGCAGGGACAACGAACTATGGCTACACCTTC
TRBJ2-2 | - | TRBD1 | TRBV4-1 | CASSQRTGDPGELFF | TGCGCCAGCAGCCAACGGACAGGCGACCCCGGGGAGCTGTTTTTT
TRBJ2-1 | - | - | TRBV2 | CASSLGPYNEQFF | TGTGCCAGCAGCCTGGGCCCCTACAATGAGCAGTTCTTC